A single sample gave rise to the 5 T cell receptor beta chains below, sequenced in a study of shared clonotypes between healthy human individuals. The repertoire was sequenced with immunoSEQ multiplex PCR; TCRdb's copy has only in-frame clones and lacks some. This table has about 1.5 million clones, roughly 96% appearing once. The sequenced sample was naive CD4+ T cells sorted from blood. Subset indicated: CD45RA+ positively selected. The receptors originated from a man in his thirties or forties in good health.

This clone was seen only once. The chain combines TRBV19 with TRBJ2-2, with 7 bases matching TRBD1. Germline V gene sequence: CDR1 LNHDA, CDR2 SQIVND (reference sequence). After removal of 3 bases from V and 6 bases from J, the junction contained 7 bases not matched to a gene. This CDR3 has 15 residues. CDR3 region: CASSIPRGYPGELFF. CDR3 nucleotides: TGTGCCAGTAGTATTCCCAGGGGGTACCCCGGGGAGCTGTTTTTT.

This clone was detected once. The CDR3: CSVRSLGAKGNEQFF. CDR3 sequence (DNA): TGCAGCGTCAGGAGTCTGGGCGCAAAAGGGAATGAGCAGTTCTTC. V is TRBV29-1 and J is TRBJ2-1; D is unresolved. V was shortened by 6 bases and J by 7 bases, with 22 bases between the two germline ends. CDR1 is SQVTM and CDR2 is ANQGSEA in the germline V gene. This CDR3 is built from 15 residues.

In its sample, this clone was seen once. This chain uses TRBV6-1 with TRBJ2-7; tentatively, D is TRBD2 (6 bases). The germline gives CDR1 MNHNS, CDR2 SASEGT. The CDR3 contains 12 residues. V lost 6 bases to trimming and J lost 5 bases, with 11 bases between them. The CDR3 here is CASSELADEQYF. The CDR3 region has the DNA TGTGCCAGCAGCGAACTAGCAGACGAGCAGTACTTC.

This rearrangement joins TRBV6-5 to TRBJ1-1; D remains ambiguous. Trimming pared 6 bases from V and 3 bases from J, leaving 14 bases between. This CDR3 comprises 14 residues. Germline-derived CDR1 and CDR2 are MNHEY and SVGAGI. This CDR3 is CASRKAMGDTEAFF. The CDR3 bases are TGTGCCAGCAGGAAGGCGATGGGAGACACTGAAGCTTTCTTT.

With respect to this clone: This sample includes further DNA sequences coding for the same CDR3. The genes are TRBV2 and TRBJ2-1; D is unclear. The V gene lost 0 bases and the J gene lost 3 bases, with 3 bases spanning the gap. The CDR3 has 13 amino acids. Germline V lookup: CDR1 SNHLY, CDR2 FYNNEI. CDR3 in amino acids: CASSEARYNEQFF. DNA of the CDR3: TGTGCCAGCAGTGAAGCGCGCTACAATGAGCAGTTCTTC.